The rows below give T cell receptor beta chains drawn from one sample of a study of cytomegalovirus exposure and HLA in healthy donors. TCRdb keeps only in-frame clones here, not all; method: immunoSEQ multiplex PCR. The sample contains about 200,000 clones, around three quarters of which appear only once. The sequencing sample was made of PBMCs. Source of these receptors: a young man in good health and CMV-seronegative. Both conserved end residues are part of each CDR3. The D gene is left open where the match is weak. Size is omitted from some rows. Given values are once, few, many or a class for expanded clones.

D: .
size: .
V: TRBV6-5
J: TRBJ2-6
CDR3: CASKQSGANVLTF
DNA: TGTGCCAGCAAACAGTCGGGGGCCAACGTCCTGACTTTC

D: .
size: .
V: TRBV27
J: TRBJ1-6
CDR3: CASSGTVSYNSPLHF
DNA: TGTGCCAGCAGCGGAACAGTCTCCTATAATTCACCCCTCCACTTT

D: .
size: once
V: TRBV2
J: TRBJ1-3
CDR3: CASSEPVTSGNTIYF
DNA: TGTGCCAGCAGTGAACCGGTTACCTCTGGAAACACCATATATTTT

D: .
size: once
V: TRBV30
J: TRBJ2-7
CDR3: CAWSVGQTYEQYF
DNA: TGTGCCTGGAGTGTCGGACAGACCTACGAGCAGTACTTC

D: TRBD2
size: .
V: TRBV5-1
J: TRBJ2-7
CDR3: CASSLEGLAGVTEQYF
DNA: TGCGCCAGCAGCTTGGAGGGACTAGCGGGAGTAACCGAGCAGTACTTC

D: .
size: .
V: TRBV5-4
J: TRBJ2-3
CDR3: CASSLARTDTQYF
DNA: TGTGCCAGCAGCTTGGCCCGGACAGATACGCAGTATTTT

D: .
size: once
V: TRBV5-1
J: TRBJ2-7
CDR3: CASSLAAGEQYF
DNA: TGCGCCAGCAGCTTGGCGGCAGGCGAGCAGTACTTC

D: TRBD2
size: .
V: TRBV6-4
J: TRBJ2-1
CDR3: CASSGTSGSSNEQFF
DNA: TGTGCCAGCAGTGGGACTAGCGGGAGCAGCAATGAGCAGTTCTTC

D: .
size: .
V: TRBV5-1
J: TRBJ1-1
CDR3: CASSLVPGRTEAFF
DNA: TGCGCCAGCAGCTTGGTGCCAGGCCGCACTGAAGCTTTCTTT

D: TRBD1
size: .
V: TRBV2
J: TRBJ2-7
CDR3: CASSATGYEQYF
DNA: TGTGCCAGCAGTGCGACAGGGTACGAGCAGTACTTC

D: TRBD2
size: .
V: TRBV19
J: TRBJ2-3
CDR3: CASSIVPGLAGYTDTQYF
DNA: TGTGCCAGTAGTATAGTCCCGGGACTAGCGGGATACACAGATACGCAGTATTTT

D: .
size: few
V: TRBV28
J: TRBJ2-1
CDR3: CASSLRNRGNEQFF
DNA: TGTGCCAGCAGTTTACGTAATCGCGGGAACGAGCAGTTCTTC

D: TRBD2
size: few
V: TRBV5-1
J: TRBJ2-1
CDR3: CASSSGTRGNEQFF
DNA: TGCGCCAGCAGCTCCGGGACTAGGGGCAATGAGCAGTTCTTC

D: TRBD1
size: .
V: TRBV7-2
J: TRBJ2-1
CDR3: CASSFRQGKNNEQFF
DNA: TGTGCCAGCAGCTTCCGACAGGGGAAGAACAATGAGCAGTTCTTC

D: TRBD1
size: .
V: TRBV5-1
J: TRBJ2-7
CDR3: CASSLGQGSEQYF
DNA: TGCGCCAGCAGCTTGGGACAGGGAAGCGAGCAGTACTTC

D: TRBD1
size: .
V: TRBV7-3
J: TRBJ2-7
CDR3: CASSLGTVPYEQYF
DNA: TGTGCCAGCAGCCTAGGGACAGTCCCCTACGAGCAGTACTTC

D: TRBD1
size: .
V: TRBV7-9
J: TRBJ1-1
CDR3: CAVTPDRGPIRTEAFF
DNA: TGTGCCGTCACCCCAGACAGGGGGCCCATCCGCACTGAAGCTTTCTTT

D: TRBD1
size: .
V: TRBV7-6
J: TRBJ1-4
CDR3: CASSLGTGDEKLFF
DNA: TGTGCCAGCAGCCTCGGGACAGGGGATGAAAAACTGTTTTTT

D: TRBD1
size: once
V: TRBV10-3
J: TRBJ1-3
CDR3: CAISDSGGGNTIYF
DNA: TGTGCCATCAGTGACTCAGGGGGTGGAAACACCATATATTTT

D: TRBD2
size: .
V: TRBV4-1
J: TRBJ2-3
CDR3: CASSQDGLADTDTQYF
DNA: TGCGCCAGCAGCCAAGATGGACTAGCGGACACAGATACGCAGTATTTT

D: .
size: once
V: TRBV15
J: TRBJ2-6
CDR3: CATSTYAGDGANVLTF
DNA: TGTGCCACCAGCACATACGCAGGGGATGGGGCCAACGTCCTGACTTTC

D: .
size: .
V: TRBV19
J: TRBJ2-5
CDR3: CASSMAIGGETQYF
DNA: TGTGCCAGTAGTATGGCCATCGGGGGAGAGACCCAGTACTTC

D: .
size: .
V: TRBV7-2
J: TRBJ2-7
CDR3: CASSYRAYEQYF
DNA: TGTGCCAGCAGTTACAGGGCCTACGAGCAGTACTTC

D: TRBD2
size: .
V: TRBV15
J: TRBJ2-7
CDR3: CATSRTSGTYEQYF
DNA: TGTGCCACCAGTAGGACTAGCGGGACCTACGAGCAGTACTTC

D: .
size: .
V: TRBV5-1
J: TRBJ1-4
CDR3: CASSLDRATNEKLFF
DNA: TGCGCCAGCAGCTTGGATAGAGCAACTAATGAAAAACTGTTTTTT

D: TRBD1
size: .
V: TRBV28
J: TRBJ1-5
CDR3: CASSHRGLDQPQHF
DNA: TGTGCCAGCAGCCACAGGGGGCTCGATCAGCCCCAGCATTTT

D: .
size: .
V: TRBV5-3
J: TRBJ1-5
CDR3: CARSRSPGGPNQPQHF
DNA: TGTGCCAGAAGTAGGTCTCCCGGGGGGCCGAATCAGCCCCAGCATTTT

D: .
size: .
V: TRBV19
J: TRBJ2-3
CDR3: CASSLNPRDTQYF
DNA: TGTGCCAGTAGTTTGAATCCGAGGGATACGCAGTATTTT

D: TRBD1
size: .
V: TRBV7-3
J: TRBJ1-1
CDR3: CASSWGQANTEAFF
DNA: TGTGCCAGCAGCTGGGGACAGGCGAACACTGAAGCTTTCTTT

D: .
size: .
V: TRBV10-2
J: TRBJ2-7
CDR3: CASIASNSYEQYF
DNA: TGCGCCAGCATCGCAAGCAACTCCTACGAGCAGTACTTC

D: .
size: .
V: TRBV6-1
J: TRBJ2-7
CDR3: CASSSTSSYEQYF
DNA: TGTGCCAGCAGTTCTACTAGCTCCTACGAGCAGTACTTC

D: .
size: few
V: TRBV2
J: TRBJ2-7
CDR3: CASRTQQGAGYEQYF
DNA: TGTGCCAGCAGGACACAACAGGGAGCTGGCTACGAGCAGTACTTC

D: TRBD2
size: .
V: TRBV6-4
J: TRBJ2-1
CDR3: CASSAGLAGVGEQFF
DNA: TGTGCCAGCAGTGCGGGACTAGCGGGAGTCGGTGAGCAGTTCTTC

D: TRBD2
size: .
V: TRBV9
J: TRBJ2-7
CDR3: CASSVSSREGYEQYF
DNA: TGTGCCAGCAGCGTATCGTCGCGGGAGGGGTACGAGCAGTACTTC

D: .
size: .
V: TRBV28
J: TRBJ1-4
CDR3: CASTSRQNEKLFF
DNA: TGTGCCAGCACCAGCCGACAGAATGAAAAACTGTTTTTT

D: TRBD1
size: .
V: TRBV7-6
J: TRBJ2-2
CDR3: CASSLYPPGQGAAGELFF
DNA: TGTGCCAGCAGCTTATATCCCCCGGGACAGGGGGCGGCCGGGGAGCTGTTTTTT

D: TRBD2
size: .
V: TRBV11-3
J: TRBJ2-1
CDR3: CASSQSFPRGVSYNEQFF
DNA: TGTGCCAGCAGTCAATCATTCCCTCGGGGGGTTTCCTACAATGAGCAGTTCTTC

D: .
size: once
V: TRBV30
J: TRBJ1-1
CDR3: CAWSVSKTEAFF
DNA: TGTGCCTGGAGTGTGTCAAAAACTGAAGCTTTCTTT

D: .
size: once
V: TRBV28
J: TRBJ1-3
CDR3: CASSPGESGNAIYF
DNA: TGTGCCAGCAGTCCAGGGGAATCGGGAAACGCCATATATTTT

D: TRBD2
size: .
V: TRBV25-1
J: TRBJ2-3
CDR3: CASSDPAGGSLSTDTQYF
DNA: TGTGCCAGCAGTGATCCAGCGGGAGGGTCCCTTAGCACAGATACGCAGTATTTT